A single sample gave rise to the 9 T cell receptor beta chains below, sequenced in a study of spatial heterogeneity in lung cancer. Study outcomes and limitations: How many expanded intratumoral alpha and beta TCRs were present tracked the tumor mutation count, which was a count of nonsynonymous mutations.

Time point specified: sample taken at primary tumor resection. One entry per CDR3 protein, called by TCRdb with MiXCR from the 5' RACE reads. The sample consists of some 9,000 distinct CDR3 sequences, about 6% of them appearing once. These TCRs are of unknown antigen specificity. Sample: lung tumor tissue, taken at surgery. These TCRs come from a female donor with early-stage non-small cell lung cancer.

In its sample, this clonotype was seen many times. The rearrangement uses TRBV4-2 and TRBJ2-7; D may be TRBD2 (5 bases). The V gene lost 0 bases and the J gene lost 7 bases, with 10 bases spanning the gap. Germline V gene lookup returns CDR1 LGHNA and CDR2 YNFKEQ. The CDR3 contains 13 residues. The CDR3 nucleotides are TGTGCCAGCAGCCAAGATCGTAGGAGGGAGCAGTACTTC. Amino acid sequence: CASSQDRRREQYF.

The CDR3 here is CASSPPGGVAGAITDTQYF. CDR3 nucleotides: TGTGCCAGCAGTCCCCCCGGGGGCGTCGCGGGGGCTATCACAGATACGCAGTATTTT. V usage is TRBV12-3 or TRBV12-4 and J usage is TRBJ2-3; maybe TRBD2 (7 bases). The CDR3 loop spans 19 amino acids. V was shortened by 5 bases and J by 2 bases, with 26 bases between the two germline ends.

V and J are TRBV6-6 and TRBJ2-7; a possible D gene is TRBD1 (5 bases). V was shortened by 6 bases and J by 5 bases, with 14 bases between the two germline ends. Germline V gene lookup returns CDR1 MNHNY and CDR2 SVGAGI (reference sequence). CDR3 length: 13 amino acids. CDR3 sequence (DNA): TGTGCCAGCAGCCGCGGTGGGGCTAACGAGCAGTACTTC. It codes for CASSRGGANEQYF.

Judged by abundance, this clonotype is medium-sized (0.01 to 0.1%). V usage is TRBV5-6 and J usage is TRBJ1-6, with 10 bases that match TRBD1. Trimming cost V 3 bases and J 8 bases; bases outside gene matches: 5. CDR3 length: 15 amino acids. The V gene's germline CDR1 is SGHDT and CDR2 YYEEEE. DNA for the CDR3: TGTGCCAGCAGCTGGACAGGGGGGATGGATTCACCCCTCCACTTT. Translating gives CASSWTGGMDSPLHF. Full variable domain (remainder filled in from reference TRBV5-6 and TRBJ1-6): DAGVTQSPTHLIKTRGQQVTLRCSPKSGHDTVSWYQQALGQGPQFIFQYYEEEERQRGNFPDRFSGHQFPNYSSELNVNALLLGDSALYLCASSWTGGMDSPLHFGNGTRLTVT.

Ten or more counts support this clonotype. For the CDR3, the DNA is TGTGCCAGCAGCTTAGAGCGGGGGGGCCCTGCTTCTGCGCAGTATTTT. It specifies CASSLERGGPASAQYF. The V gene is TRBV11-3, the J gene TRBJ2-3; the match to TRBD2 covers 9 bases. V gave up 0 bases and J gave up 10 bases; unmatched junction bases: 11. The CDR3 has 16 residues. Germline V gene sequence: CDR1 SGHNT, CDR2 YENEEA.

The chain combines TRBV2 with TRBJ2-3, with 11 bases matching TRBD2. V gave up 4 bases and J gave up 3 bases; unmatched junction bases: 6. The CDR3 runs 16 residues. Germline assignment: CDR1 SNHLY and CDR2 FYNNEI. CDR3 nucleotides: TGTGCCAGCAGTGTTTTTACTAGCGGGGGAACAGATACGCAGTATTTT. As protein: CASSVFTSGGTDTQYF.

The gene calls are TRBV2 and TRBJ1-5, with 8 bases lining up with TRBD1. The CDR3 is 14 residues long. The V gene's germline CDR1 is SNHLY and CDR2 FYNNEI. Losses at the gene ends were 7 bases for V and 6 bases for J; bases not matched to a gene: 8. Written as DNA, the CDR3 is TGTGCCAGCAATACCCAGGGGGCTAGTCAGCCCCAGCATTTT. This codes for CASNTQGASQPQHF.

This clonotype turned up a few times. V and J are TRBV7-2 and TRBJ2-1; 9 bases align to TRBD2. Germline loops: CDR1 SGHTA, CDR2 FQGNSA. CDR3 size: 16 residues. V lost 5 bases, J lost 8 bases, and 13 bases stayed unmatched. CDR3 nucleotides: TGTGCCAGCAGCCCCTCAAGGTTAGCGGGGGCTCATGAGCAGTTCTTC. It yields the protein CASSPSRLAGAHEQFF.

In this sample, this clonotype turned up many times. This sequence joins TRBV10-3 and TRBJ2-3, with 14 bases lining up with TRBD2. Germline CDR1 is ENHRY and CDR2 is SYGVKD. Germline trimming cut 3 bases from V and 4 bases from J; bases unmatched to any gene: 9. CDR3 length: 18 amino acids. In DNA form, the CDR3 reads TGTGCCATCAGTGATTCAGGACTAGCGGGGGGTTCTGCAGATACGCAGTATTTT. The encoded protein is CAISDSGLAGGSADTQYF.